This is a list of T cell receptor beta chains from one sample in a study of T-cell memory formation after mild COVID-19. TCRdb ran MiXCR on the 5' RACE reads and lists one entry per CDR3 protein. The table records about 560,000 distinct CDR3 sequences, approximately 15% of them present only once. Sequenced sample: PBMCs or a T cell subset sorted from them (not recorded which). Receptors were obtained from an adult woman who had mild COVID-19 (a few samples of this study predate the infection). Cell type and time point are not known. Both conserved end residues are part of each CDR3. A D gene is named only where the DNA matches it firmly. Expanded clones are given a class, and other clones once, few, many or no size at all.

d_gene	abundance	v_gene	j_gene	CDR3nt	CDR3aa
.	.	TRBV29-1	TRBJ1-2	TGCAGCGTTGAACGGGACAACCTCTACTATGGCTACACCTTC	CSVERDNLYYGYTF
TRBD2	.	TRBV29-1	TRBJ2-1	TGCAGCGCTCGACTAGCGGGAGGGCCAAATGAGCAGTTCTTC	CSARLAGGPNEQFF
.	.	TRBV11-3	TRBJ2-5	TGTGCCAGCAGCTTAGGTCGCCCGGGACAAGAGACCCAGTACTTC	CASSLGRPGQETQYF
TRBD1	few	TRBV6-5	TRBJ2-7	TGTGCCAGCACCCCTGGGGACAGGGACTACGAGCAGTACTTC	CASTPGDRDYEQYF
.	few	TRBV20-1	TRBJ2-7	TGCAGTGCTAGAGATCACACAGGGACCTACGAGCAGTACTTC	CSARDHTGTYEQYF
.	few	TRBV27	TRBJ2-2	TGTGCCAGCAGTTTTCGACAGGATGGTACCGGGGAGCTGTTTTTT	CASSFRQDGTGELFF
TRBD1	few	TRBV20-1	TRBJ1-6	TGCAGTGCGAGGACAGGGTATAATTCACCCCTCCACTTT	CSARTGYNSPLHF
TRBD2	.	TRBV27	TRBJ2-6	TGTGCCAGCCGCAGTGGGGGGGCTGGGGCCAACGTCCTGACTTTC	CASRSGGAGANVLTF
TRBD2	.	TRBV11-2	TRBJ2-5	TGTGCCAGCAGCCCCGGCCTAGCGGGAGGGCGAGAGACCCAGTACTTC	CASSPGLAGGRETQYF
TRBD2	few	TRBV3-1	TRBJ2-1	TGTGCCAGCAGCCAAGATTTAGCGGGACTAGCGTTTGAGCAGTTCTTC	CASSQDLAGLAFEQFF
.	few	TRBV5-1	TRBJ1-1	TGCGCCAGCAGCGAGGGACCGTTCGACACTGAAGCTTTCTTT	CASSEGPFDTEAFF
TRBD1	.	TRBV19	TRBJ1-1	TGTGCCAGTAGTGCCCACAGGGGCGGCACTGAAGCTTTCTTT	CASSAHRGGTEAFF
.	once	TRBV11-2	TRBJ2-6	TGTGCCAGCAGCTTTTGGGGCCCCGTCCTGACTTTC	CASSFWGPVLTF
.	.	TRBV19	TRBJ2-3	TGTGCCAGCAGAGGGGTTCATACGCAGTATTTT	CASRGVHTQYF
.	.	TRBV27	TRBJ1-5	TGTGCCAGCAGAGGCCTAGGTTCCGGCAATCAGCCCCAGCATTTT	CASRGLGSGNQPQHF
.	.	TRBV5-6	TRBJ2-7	TGTGCCAGCAGCTTGGCGACGCGAGGGGGGGAGTACGAGCAGTACTTC	CASSLATRGGEYEQYF
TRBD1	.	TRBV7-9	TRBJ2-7	TGTGCCAGCAGCAGATCAGGGGGCCCCTACGAGCAGTACTTC	CASSRSGGPYEQYF
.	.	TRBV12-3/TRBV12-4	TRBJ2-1	TGTGCCAGCAGCCCTCGAGTGCATGAGCAGTTCTTC	CASSPRVHEQFF
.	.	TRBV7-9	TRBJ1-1	TGTGCCAGCAGCTTAAGGACCGCGGCTGAAGCTTTCTTT	CASSLRTAAEAFF
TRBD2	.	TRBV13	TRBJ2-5	TGTGCCAGCAGCCTGCGGGAGGGGCAAGAGACCCAGTACTTC	CASSLREGQETQYF
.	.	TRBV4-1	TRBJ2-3	TGCGCCAGCAGACAACAGGTCTCAACAACAGATACGCAGTATTTT	CASRQQVSTTDTQYF
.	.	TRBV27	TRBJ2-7	TGTGCCAGCAGGGGATACCGGGACGGAGCCTACGAGCAGTACTTC	CASRGYRDGAYEQYF
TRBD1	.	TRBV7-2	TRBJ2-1	TGTGCCAGCAGCCTGACCCCCCTCCTCCGGGACAGGGGCCACAATGAGCAGTTCTTC	CASSLTPLLRDRGHNEQFF